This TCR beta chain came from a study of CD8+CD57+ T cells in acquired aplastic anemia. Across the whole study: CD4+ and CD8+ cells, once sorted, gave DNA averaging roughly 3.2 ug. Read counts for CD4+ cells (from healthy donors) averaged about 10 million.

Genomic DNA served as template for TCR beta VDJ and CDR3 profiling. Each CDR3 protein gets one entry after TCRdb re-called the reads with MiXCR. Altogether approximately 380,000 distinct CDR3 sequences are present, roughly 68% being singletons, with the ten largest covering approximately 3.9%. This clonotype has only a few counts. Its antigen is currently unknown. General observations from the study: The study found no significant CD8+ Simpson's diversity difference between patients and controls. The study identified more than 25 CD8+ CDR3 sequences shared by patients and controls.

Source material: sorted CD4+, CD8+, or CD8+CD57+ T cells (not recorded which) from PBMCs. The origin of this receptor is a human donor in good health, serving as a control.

CDR3 amino acids: CASSFVRFSYNEQFF. CDR3 DNA sequence: TGTGCCAGCAGTTTTGTCAGGTTCTCCTACAATGAGCAGTTCTTC. The chain employs TRBV27 and TRBJ2-1; D is uncertain. Germline V CDR1 and CDR2: MNHEY, SMNVEV (reference sequence). Trimming removed 3 bases at V and 0 bases at J, with 9 bases between. CDR3 size: 15 residues.